The source of this T cell receptor beta chain is a study of blood T cells in healthy people across ages. Samples had at least 6.5 million PBMCs isolated from them. Sample-barcoded 5' priming and a J-beta primer mix drove a second PCR of roughly 6 to 12 cycles. Via MiXCR, TCRdb re-called the 5' RACE reads, giving one row per CDR3 protein. The table includes 850,000 to 1,300,000 distinct CDR3 sequences, more than 40% detected once. Looked up from germline, CDR1 is MDHEN and CDR2 is SYDVKM. The CDR3 extends over 14 amino acids. The V and J ends lost 5 bases and 4 bases respectively, with 9 bases between them.

Sequencing input: blood. This clonotype was obtained from a woman in her sixties or seventies in good health. The chain recombines TRBV28 with TRBJ1-6, with D possibly matching TRBD1 (5 bases). The CDR3 spells CASSGDGYNSPLHF. The CDR3 nucleotides are TGTGCCAGCAGTGGGGACGGGTATAATTCACCCCTCCACTTT.